The table lists the clone carrying this T cell receptor beta chain with a few counts. Deep-level assay runs were performed. With ten immunoSEQ deep assay plates, unsorted PBMC DNA underwent sequencing. Clones were read by immunoSEQ multiplex PCR, and TCRdb kept only the in-frame ones, dropping some. The repertoire has fewer than 650,000 clones, 76% of them found once; the top ten carry approximately 12%. None of the donors, who were healthy HIV-negative adults, had recently had acute infections or vaccinations. The record originates from a study of shared clonotypes between healthy human individuals. Across the study: Two women and a few men aged 18 to 49 served as donors.

Unmatched junction bases numbered 8, after V lost 1 base and J lost 0 bases. CDR1 and CDR2 (germline): SGHTA, FQGNSA. CDR3 length equals 18 residues. The origin of this receptor is a woman aged 40 to 50 in good health. Some clones in this sample may be carry-over from other donors' samples. The sample consisted of PBMCs. The chain carries TRBV7-2 and TRBJ2-7; 11 bases map to TRBD2. CDR3 in amino acids: CASSLVASGRTSSYEQYF. The CDR3 region has the DNA TGTGCCAGCAGCTTAGTGGCTAGCGGGAGGACGAGCTCCTACGAGCAGTACTTC.